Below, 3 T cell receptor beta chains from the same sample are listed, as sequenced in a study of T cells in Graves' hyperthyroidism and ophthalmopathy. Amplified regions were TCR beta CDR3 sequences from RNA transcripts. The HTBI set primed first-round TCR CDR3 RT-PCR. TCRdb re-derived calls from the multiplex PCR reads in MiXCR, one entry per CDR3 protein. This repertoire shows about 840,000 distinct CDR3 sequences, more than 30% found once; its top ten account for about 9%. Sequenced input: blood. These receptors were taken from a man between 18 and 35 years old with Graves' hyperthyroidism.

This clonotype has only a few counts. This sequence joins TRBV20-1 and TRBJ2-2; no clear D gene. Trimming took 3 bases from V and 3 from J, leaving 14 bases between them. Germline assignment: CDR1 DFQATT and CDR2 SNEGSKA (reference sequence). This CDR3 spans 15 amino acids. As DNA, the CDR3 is TGCAGTGCTAGTCCCTGGGGTAGTGACACCGGGGAGCTGTTTTTT. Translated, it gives CSASPWGSDTGELFF.

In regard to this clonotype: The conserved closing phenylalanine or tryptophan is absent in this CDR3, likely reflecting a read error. CDR3 DNA sequence: TGTGCCAGCAGCTTGGACGGATATCAGCCCCAGCATCTT. Protein sequence: CASSLDGYQPQHL. This chain joins TRBV5-6 and TRBJ1-5; no firm D call. Germline V gene lookup returns CDR1 SGHDT and CDR2 YYEEEE. The CDR3 is made up of 13 amino acids. Deletions cut 0 bases from V and 5 bases from J, with 6 bases between.

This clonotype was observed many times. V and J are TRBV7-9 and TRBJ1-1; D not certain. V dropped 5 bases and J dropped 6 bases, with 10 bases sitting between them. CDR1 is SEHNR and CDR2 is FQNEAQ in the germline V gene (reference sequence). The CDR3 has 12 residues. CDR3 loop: CASSLAWAEAFF. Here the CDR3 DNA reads TGTGCCAGCAGCCTTGCCTGGGCTGAAGCTTTCTTT.